The 13 T cell receptor beta chains presented below share a single source sample, sequenced in a study of Graves' ophthalmopathy and Graves' hyperthyroidism. RNA transcripts were the template, and TCR beta CDR3 regions were amplified from them. Scientists carried out first-round RT-PCR using HTBI primers and then a second-round multiplex PCR. In TCRdb, the multiplex PCR reads were re-called with MiXCR into one record per CDR3 protein. This table holds 650,000 to 900,000 distinct CDR3 sequences, 40% found once. What was sequenced was peripheral blood. The receptors derive from an adult man with Graves' ophthalmopathy.

The rearrangement joins TRBV11-2 to TRBJ1-2; 8 positions agree with TRBD1. Trimming at V came to 4 bases and at J to 8 bases, leaving 12 bases not matched to a gene. The CDR3 is made up of 15 amino acids. The germline gives CDR1 SGHAT, CDR2 FQNNGV. Written as DNA, the CDR3 is TGTGCCAGCAGCTCACAGGGGACAGGCACCCGGGGCTACACCTTC. This gives the protein CASSSQGTGTRGYTF.

V gene TRBV7-3 combines with J gene TRBJ1-2; a weak D match, TRBD1 (6 bases). V lost 2 bases, J lost 7 bases, and 14 bases lay in between. The CDR3 spans 14 residues. CDR1 SGHTA and CDR2 FQGTGA come from the germline V gene. The CDR3 loop is CASSLQGKIGGYTF. The CDR3 DNA is TGTGCCAGCAGCTTACAGGGGAAGATAGGTGGCTACACCTTC.

This clonotype occurred a few times. The rearrangement uses TRBV19 and TRBJ2-5, with 7 bases lining up with TRBD1. With V trimmed by 6 bases and J by 5 bases, 9 bases remained unmatched. The CDR3 totals 14 residues. Germline V lookup: CDR1 LNHDA, CDR2 SQIVND (reference sequence). The CDR3 sequence is CASRGRQGTETQYF. CDR3 nucleotide sequence: TGTGCCAGTAGGGGGAGACAGGGCACCGAGACCCAGTACTTC.

This chain connects TRBV10-2 to TRBJ2-7, with D maybe TRBD2 (6 bases). V was clipped by 4 bases and J by 7 bases, with 17 bases between them. CDR1 is WSHSY and CDR2 is SAAADI in the germline V gene. The CDR3 length is 14 residues. The CDR3 spells CASSGARGSQEQYF. The CDR3 region has the DNA TGCGCCAGCAGTGGGGCGCGGGGCTCCCAAGAGCAGTACTTC.

This clonotype was seen more than once but under ten times. This rearrangement joins TRBV20-1 to TRBJ2-5; 8 bases match TRBD1. CDR1 and CDR2 (germline): DFQATT, SNEGSKA (reference sequence). This CDR3 comprises 12 residues. The trim removed 3 bases at V and 7 bases at J, leaving 4 bases unmatched. The CDR3 region is CSARQGARTQYF. The CDR3 nucleotides are TGCAGTGCTAGGCAGGGGGCTAGGACCCAGTACTTC.

The genes are TRBV7-2 and TRBJ2-7, with D perhaps TRBD1 (5 bases). With 4 bases removed from V and 2 bases from J, the gap between germline ends came to 12 bases. Per the germline V gene, CDR1 is SGHTA and CDR2 is FQGNSA. The CDR3 is 14 amino acids. The CDR3 loop is CASSSLTVTYEQYF. The CDR3 DNA reads TGTGCCAGCAGCTCGCTGACAGTCACCTACGAGCAGTACTTC.

This clonotype was observed a handful of times. J is TRBJ1-1 and V is TRBV20-1, with 8 bases aligning to TRBD1. With V trimmed by 0 bases and J by 7 bases, 4 bases remained unmatched. This CDR3 has 13 residues. Germline loops: CDR1 DFQATT, CDR2 SNEGSKA (reference sequence). CDR3 region: CSARDQGALEAFF. CDR3 coding DNA: TGCAGTGCTAGAGATCAGGGGGCTCTTGAAGCTTTCTTT.

This clonotype has ten or more counts. The rearrangement uses TRBV7-8 and TRBJ1-1; 8 nucleotides line up with TRBD1. The junction had 1 base not matched to a gene; V was cut back by 3 bases and J by 1 base. This CDR3 comprises 14 residues. Germline CDR1 reads SGHVS; CDR2 reads FQNEAQ. The CDR3 nucleotides are TGTGCCAGCAGCTTGGACAGGGCGAACACTGAAGCTTTCTTT. It is translated as CASSLDRANTEAFF.

This clonotype was seen a few times. This sequence joins TRBV5-1 and TRBJ2-7, with D tentatively TRBD1 (5 bases). The CDR3 totals 15 residues. Trimming stripped 0 bases from V and 1 base from J, with 11 bases between. Germline V gene sequence: CDR1 SGHRS, CDR2 YFSETQ. In DNA form, the CDR3 reads TGCGCCAGCAGCTTGGCCGGACATAAGTCCTACGAGCAGTACTTC. Protein: CASSLAGHKSYEQYF.

This clonotype has just a few counts. The rearrangement uses TRBV7-9 and TRBJ1-6; D perhaps matches TRBD1 (6 bases). With 6 bases removed from V and 9 bases from J, the gap between germline ends came to 18 bases. Germline CDR1 SEHNR, CDR2 FQNEAQ (reference sequence). This CDR3 contains 15 residues. CDR3 sequence reads: CASSVQGVQGSPLHF. In nucleotides, the CDR3 is TGTGCCAGCAGTGTACAGGGTGTTCAAGGTTCACCCCTCCACTTT. Full variable domain (remainder filled in from reference TRBV7-9 and TRBJ1-6): DTGVSQNPRHKITKRGQNVTFRCDPISEHNRLYWYRQTLGQGPEFLTYFQNEAQLEKSRLLSDRFSAERPKGSFSTLEIQRTEQGDSAMYLCASSVQGVQGSPLHFGNGTRLTVT.

Only one count was recorded for this clonotype. The CDR3 coding sequence is TGTGCCAGCAGCCAAAATCGCCGGCTTGAAGCTTTCTTT. It is translated as CASSQNRRLEAFF. The rearrangement links TRBV9 to TRBJ1-1; no reliable D call. V dropped 4 bases and J dropped 7 bases, with 14 bases sitting between them. The length of the CDR3 is 13 residues. Germline V gene sequence: CDR1 SGDLS, CDR2 YYNGEE.

This clonotype has only a few counts. V usage is TRBV9 and J usage is TRBJ1-1, with TRBD1 as a possible D gene (5 bases). V shed 0 bases and J shed 4 bases, with 16 bases lying between them. This CDR3 is 16 amino acids long. The germline V gene encodes CDR1 SGDLS and CDR2 YYNGEE. CDR3: CASSVEAMGRGTEAFF. DNA of the CDR3: TGTGCCAGCAGCGTAGAGGCAATGGGGCGGGGCACTGAAGCTTTCTTT.

This clonotype was seen at least ten times. The V gene is TRBV10-3, the J gene TRBJ1-4; the D gene is possibly TRBD1 (5 bases). The CDR3 sequence is 14 residues long. V was trimmed by 4 bases and J by 8 bases, leaving 14 bases between them. CDR1 and CDR2 from the germline V gene are ENHRY and SYGVKD. The CDR3: CAISVGGRDEKLFF. The CDR3 DNA sequence: TGTGCCATCAGTGTAGGAGGTCGGGACGAAAAACTGTTTTTT.